This is a list of T cell receptor beta chains from one sample in a study of blood T cell repertoires in COVID-19. The assay was immunoSEQ multiplex PCR, and TCRdb's table has in-frame clones only and misses some. The table has about 220,000 clones, approximately 86% seen once. The material sequenced was peripheral blood. The origin of the receptors is a woman in her twenties or thirties who had recovered from COVID-19. Each CDR3 is given with its conserved first and last residue. Each record gives: D gene, clone size, V gene, J gene, CDR3 DNA, CDR3 protein. The D gene is left open where the match is weak. The listing skips clone size in some rows; elsewhere it reads once, few, many or a size class.

TRBD2	-	TRBV7-7	TRBJ2-5	TGTGCCAGCAGCCCGGGACAGGGGACTAGCGGGGGTGAGACCCAGTACTTC	CASSPGQGTSGGETQYF
TRBD2	-	TRBV5-1	TRBJ2-2	TGCGCCAGCAGCCCGGGACTAGCGGGGGCCCGGGGCACCGGGGAGCTGTTTTTT	CASSPGLAGARGTGELFF
-	once	TRBV7-2	TRBJ2-7	TGTGCCAGCAGCCGCGTGCTGATAACAGGGAACCAGTACTTC	CASSRVLITGNQYF
TRBD2	-	TRBV5-1	TRBJ2-5	TGCGCCACTACGAGCCTAGCGGGGGGAGAGACCCAGTACTTC	CATTSLAGGETQYF
TRBD2	-	TRBV3-1/TRBV3-2	TRBJ2-3	TGTGCCAGCAGCCTTAGCGGGGGGGCCCTGGATACGCAGTATTTT	CASSLSGGALDTQYF
-	-	TRBV11-1	TRBJ2-3	TGTGCCAGCAGCTCGTCGGGAGATACGCAGTATTTT	CASSSSGDTQYF
TRBD2	once	TRBV29-1	TRBJ2-3	TGCAGCGTTGAAGTCCTAGCGGGGGCCCAATCTAGCACAGATACGCAGTATTTT	CSVEVLAGAQSSTDTQYF
-	-	TRBV6-5	TRBJ2-3	TGTGCCACCACGGGATTTGATACGCAGTATTTT	CATTGFDTQYF
TRBD1	many	TRBV5-4	TRBJ1-2	TGTGCCAGCAGCTTGGCCAGGGGGATCAACTATGGCTACACCTTC	CASSLARGINYGYTF
-	few	TRBV5-1	TRBJ2-5	TGCGCCAGTTTTAGGGGGGGTTCATCGGGACAAGAGACCCAGTACTTC	CASFRGGSSGQETQYF
-	-	TRBV5-4	TRBJ2-5	TGTGCCAGCAGCTTTCACCCTATCTTACGGGAGCAAGAGACCCAGTACTTC	CASSFHPILREQETQYF
-	-	TRBV2	TRBJ2-7	TGTGCCAGCGAAACCGACAGCAGATTCGAGCAGTACTTC	CASETDSRFEQYF
TRBD2	-	TRBV7-9	TRBJ2-3	TGTGCCAGCAGCCTTCTGACTAGCGCACTTAGCACAGATACGCAGTATTTT	CASSLLTSALSTDTQYF
TRBD1	-	TRBV13	TRBJ1-2	TGTGCCAGCAGCTTATCGGGACAGGGCTATGGCTACACCTTC	CASSLSGQGYGYTF
-	-	TRBV12-5	TRBJ1-5	TGTGCTAGTGGTTTGCGACTGGAGCCCCAGCATTTT	CASGLRLEPQHF
TRBD1	-	TRBV7-9	TRBJ2-5	TGTGCCAGCAGCCGGGACAGCGCCTATGAGACCCAGTACTTC	CASSRDSAYETQYF
TRBD2	-	TRBV7-9	TRBJ2-1	TGTGCCAGCAGCTTGAGCCTAGCGGGGTCCTACAATGAGCAGTTCTTC	CASSLSLAGSYNEQFF
TRBD1	-	TRBV7-2	TRBJ2-5	TGTGCCAGCAGCCGGGACAGGGTTGTAGAGACCCAGTACTTC	CASSRDRVVETQYF
TRBD2	many	TRBV6-5	TRBJ2-7	TGTGCCAGCAGACTAGCGAGGGACCCCTCCTACGAGCAGTACTTC	CASRLARDPSYEQYF
-	-	TRBV16	TRBJ1-6	TGTGCCAGCAGTCCCTCGGGTCCAAACCCCCTCCACTTT	CASSPSGPNPLHF
TRBD2	-	TRBV11-3	TRBJ2-2	TGTGCCAGCGCTAGACTAGCGGGGGGACCTAAGAACACCGGGGAGCTGTTTTTT	CASARLAGGPKNTGELFF
-	-	TRBV7-2	TRBJ2-7	TGTGCCAGCAGCCCCCCCGGCTACGAGCAGTACTTC	CASSPPGYEQYF
TRBD2	-	TRBV10-1	TRBJ2-1	TGCGCCAGCAGTGAGTCGGGGCTAGCGGGGTACAATGAGCAGTTCTTC	CASSESGLAGYNEQFF
-	-	TRBV3-1/TRBV3-2	TRBJ2-2	TGTGCCAGCAGCCATTGGAGAGGGGAGCTGTTTTTT	CASSHWRGELFF
TRBD1	-	TRBV9	TRBJ1-1	TGTGCCAGCAGCGTCAAACAGGGGGCCACTGAAGCTTTCTTT	CASSVKQGATEAFF